This passage covers 12 T cell receptor beta chains from one sample sequenced in a study of CD8+ T cells in alopecia areata. Documented treatment: oral pan-JAK inhibitor, 5-10 mg twice daily. Once RNA had been extracted, it was reverse transcribed into cDNA to act as the sequencing template. The repertoire was sequenced with immunoSEQ multiplex PCR; TCRdb's copy has only in-frame clones and lacks some. Of about 180,000 clones detected, about 51% appear once; the ten largest clones hold about a tenth. This specimen was CD8+ T cells sorted from blood, taken at roughly week 53, from a patient treated with tofacitinib. These receptors came from a human donor with alopecia areata.

This chain links TRBV5-6 with TRBJ2-5, with 10 bases matching TRBD2. CDR3 size: 17 residues. Germline-derived CDR1 and CDR2 are SGHDT and YYEEEE. V lost 0 bases to trimming and J lost 4 bases; unmatched junction nucleotides: 9. In DNA, the CDR3 is TGTGCCAGCAGCTTGGTTAGCGGGGGGAATTTCGGAGAGACCCAGTACTTC. It yields the protein CASSLVSGGNFGETQYF.

V usage is TRBV6-5 and J usage is TRBJ2-3; TRBD2 is a possible D gene (7 bases). Germline assignment: CDR1 MNHEY and CDR2 SVGAGI. The CDR3 covers 15 residues. Trimming took off 5 bases at V and 1 base at J, with 13 bases between the two ends. The CDR3 reads CASSLGGPGTDTQYF. In nucleotides, the CDR3 is TGTGCCAGCAGTCTCGGGGGGCCTGGCACAGATACGCAGTATTTT.

The J gene is TRBJ1-1, the V gene TRBV7-6; D remains unclear. V was pared by 2 bases and J by 1 base, with 8 bases between. Germline assignment: CDR1 SGHVS and CDR2 FNYEAQ. CDR3 size: 14 residues. The CDR3 sequence: CASSLFEGNTEAFF. CDR3 coding DNA: TGTGCCAGCAGCTTATTCGAGGGGAACACTGAAGCTTTCTTT.

The chain uses TRBV4-3 and TRBJ2-7; the match to TRBD2 covers 9 bases. The CDR3 length is 15 residues. Per the germline V gene, CDR1 is LGHNA and CDR2 is YSLEER. V was clipped by 4 bases and J by 3 bases; unmatched bases: 7. The CDR3 loop reads CASSLGLAGLYEQYF. Written as DNA, the CDR3 is TGCGCCAGCAGCCTCGGGCTAGCGGGGCTCTACGAGCAGTACTTC.

The rearrangement joins TRBV6-6 to TRBJ1-5; D is uncertain. The germline CDR1 and CDR2 sequences are MNHNY and SVGAGI (reference sequence). The CDR3 length is 15 residues. V was clipped by 5 bases and J by 0 bases, with 11 bases between them. CDR3 bases: TGTGCCAGCAGTCCCGAGGTGTATAGCAATCAGCCCCAGCATTTT. Translation: CASSPEVYSNQPQHF.

This clone was seen just once. V is TRBV6-1 and J is TRBJ2-3; 7 bases map to TRBD2. The CDR3 length is 15 residues. V shed 3 bases, J shed 2 bases, and the junction held 5 bases outside the gene matches. Germline V gene sequence: CDR1 MNHNS, CDR2 SASEGT. The CDR3 nucleotides are TGTGCCAGCAGTGAGTGGCTAGCGGACACAGATACGCAGTATTTT. Protein: CASSEWLADTDTQYF.

This clone was seen a few times. The chain recombines TRBV15 with TRBJ2-7; D gene unclear. The germline gives CDR1 LNHNV, CDR2 YYDKDF (reference sequence). The CDR3 totals 11 residues. Trimming shortened V by 3 bases and J by 2 bases, and 2 bases separated the two germline ends. The CDR3 nucleotides read TGTGCCACCAGCAGTCCCTACGAGCAGTACTTC. It is translated as CATSSPYEQYF.

The chain has TRBV11-2 and TRBJ2-7; a possible D gene is TRBD1 (6 bases). The CDR3 totals 14 residues. Looked up from germline, CDR1 is SGHAT and CDR2 is FQNNGV. The V and J ends lost 5 bases and 2 bases respectively, with 13 bases between them. CDR3 sequence: CASSDLQGAYEQYF. The CDR3 DNA sequence: TGTGCCAGCAGCGACTTACAGGGAGCCTACGAGCAGTACTTC.

Written as DNA, the CDR3 is TGCGCCAGCAGCCAAGACGTGGAAATAGAAGCTTTCTTT. This encodes CASSQDVEIEAFF. The rearrangement uses TRBV4-3 and TRBJ1-1; D unresolved. V gave up 0 bases and J gave up 8 bases, with 10 bases separating them. CDR3 size: 13 residues. Germline V gives CDR1 LGHNA, CDR2 YSLEER.

This rearrangement joins TRBV27 to TRBJ1-1; D uncertain. The CDR3 contains 15 residues. Germline CDR1 reads MNHEY; CDR2 reads SMNVEV (reference sequence). V lost 2 bases to trimming and J lost 1 base, with 11 bases between them. The chain's CDR3 is CASSLGPAGNTEAFF. The CDR3 DNA follows: TGTGCCAGCAGTTTAGGCCCAGCTGGGAACACTGAAGCTTTCTTT.

The rearrangement uses TRBV29-1 and TRBJ2-7; D is perhaps TRBD1 (6 bases). V lost 3 bases and J lost 1, with 16 bases in between. CDR1 is SQVTM and CDR2 is ANQGSEA in the germline V gene. CDR3 size: 15 residues. The CDR3: CSVERARGTSYEQYF. CDR3 DNA: TGCAGCGTTGAGCGTGCCAGGGGAACGTCCTACGAGCAGTACTTC.

This chain joins TRBV5-1 and TRBJ2-7; possibly TRBD2 for D (6 bases). The V end was cut by 0 bases, the J end by 5 bases, with 9 bases between. This CDR3 region has 13 residues. Germline lookup yields CDR1 SGHRS and CDR2 YFSETQ. The CDR3 DNA reads as TGCGCCAGCAGCTTGGCGGGAGTCAACGAGCAGTACTTC. Its translation: CASSLAGVNEQYF.